This T cell receptor beta chain was identified during a study of cytomegalovirus exposure and HLA in healthy donors. Points from the study as a whole: Earlier analysis yielded a pattern in which most TCR beta V segments were productive about 90% or about 30% of the time.

Turning to this clone: Its antigen is not identified.

The CDR3 extends over 11 amino acids. V lost 5 bases, J lost 5 bases, and 0 bases stayed unmatched. CDR1 is MNHEY, CDR2 SMNVEV, per germline (reference sequence). Primers for the PCR totalled 60 Vbeta and 13 Jbeta. TCRdb's table, derived via immunoSEQ multiplex PCR, lists solely in-frame clones and lacks some. The table records 150,000 to 200,000 clones, roughly 74% of them present only once. The genes are TRBV27 and TRBJ2-7; 7 bases agree with TRBD1. The sample was PBMCs. This receptor was obtained from a woman in her thirties or forties in good health and CMV-seropositive. Here the CDR3 DNA reads TGTGCCAGCAGTCAGGGGGACGAGCAGTACTTC. Translated, it gives CASSQGDEQYF.